These T cell receptor beta chains were read from a single sample in a study of control samples from healthy donors and cancer patients. Sequencing used immunoSEQ multiplex PCR; TCRdb keeps in-frame clones, though not all of them. The repertoire includes around 100,000 clones, more than 85% of them detected once, and 19% sits in the top ten. Material for sequencing was PBMCs. The source of these receptors is a man aged 55 to 69 with lung cancer. The CDR3 runs from the conserved cysteine through the conserved F or W. The order of the fields is J gene, D gene, clone size, V gene, CDR3 DNA, CDR3 protein. D genes are given only for firm matches. Size values are once, few and many counts, or a class for expanded clones, and some rows have none.

TRBJ1-1	TRBD1	-	TRBV4-1	TGCGCCAGCAGCCAAGAGGACAGGAGCTTGAACACTGAAGCTTTCTTT	CASSQEDRSLNTEAFF
TRBJ2-2	TRBD1	-	TRBV9	TGTGCCAGCAGCACCTCCCGACAGGGAGTCGGGGAGCTGTTTTTT	CASSTSRQGVGELFF
TRBJ2-4	-	once	TRBV6-1	TGTGCCAGCAGTGTTCAAATCGATGTCTCAGGACCGATGAAAAACATTCAGTACTTC	CASSVQIDVSGPMKNIQYF
TRBJ2-5	-	-	TRBV9	TGTGCCAGCAGCGTGTCCCTGAGCGAACAGACCCAGTACTTC	CASSVSLSEQTQYF
TRBJ2-5	-	-	TRBV5-1	TGCGCCAGCAGCGCCGGAGGGGTGGCGGGCCAAGAGACCCAGTACTTC	CASSAGGVAGQETQYF
TRBJ2-1	-	-	TRBV9	TGTGCCAGCAGCGTAGGTAAAGGGGGGTACAATGAGCAGTTCTTC	CASSVGKGGYNEQFF
TRBJ2-3	TRBD2	-	TRBV29-1	TGCCGCGTTGAACGGGGCGGGGGGGCTAGCACAGATACGCAGTATTTT	CRVERGGGASTDTQYF
TRBJ1-3	-	-	TRBV5-4	TGTGCCAGCAGCCCGGGACTTCAAGGGGGAAACACCATATATTTT	CASSPGLQGGNTIYF
TRBJ1-1	-	-	TRBV5-8	TGTGCCAGCAGCAACATTATTGGGCCTGAAGCTTTCTTT	CASSNIIGPEAFF
TRBJ2-2	-	-	TRBV5-1	TGCGCCAGCAGCATCGGGGACCACCGGGAGCTGTTTTTT	CASSIGDHRELFF
TRBJ1-4	-	-	TRBV29-1	TGCAGCGGGTACTCGGGCGGTGAAAAACTGTTTTTT	CSGYSGGEKLFF
TRBJ1-2	TRBD1	-	TRBV6-1	TGTGCCAGCAGTGCAGGGTGGGGCAGGGGGGCCGATTATGGCTACACCTTC	CASSAGWGRGADYGYTF
TRBJ1-5	-	-	TRBV15	TGTGCCACCAGCTCTGGTTACAATCAGCCCCAGCATTTT	CATSSGYNQPQHF
TRBJ2-3	TRBD2	-	TRBV12-5	TGTGCTAGTGGTTTGGTACTTGGAGCGGGGGGCGACGAGCCCACAGATACGCAGTATTTT	CASGLVLGAGGDEPTDTQYF
TRBJ1-1	-	-	TRBV18	TGTGCCAGCTCACCACAGCTGAACACTGAAGCTTTCTTT	CASSPQLNTEAFF
TRBJ2-3	TRBD2	-	TRBV6-5	TGTGCCAGCCGGCTAGCGGGGGTTAATACGCAGTATTTT	CASRLAGVNTQYF
TRBJ1-6	TRBD1	-	TRBV5-1	TGCGCCAGCAGCCGACAGGGCGATAATTCACCCCTCCACTTT	CASSRQGDNSPLHF
TRBJ2-1	-	-	TRBV27	TGTGCCAGCAGAGCAAATTTAGACAGCTACAATGAGCAGTTCTTC	CASRANLDSYNEQFF
TRBJ2-3	-	-	TRBV24-1	TGTGCCACCAGTGATTTCAGGGCTTCCACAGATACGCAGTATTTT	CATSDFRASTDTQYF
TRBJ1-4	-	-	TRBV6-5	TGTGCCAGCAGTTACTCGTATTCGGGTGAAAAACTGTTTTTT	CASSYSYSGEKLFF
TRBJ2-1	-	-	TRBV11-3	TGTGCCAGCAGCGCCGGTACAGGCAATGAGCAGTTCTTC	CASSAGTGNEQFF
TRBJ2-1	-	-	TRBV15	TGTGCCACCAGAACGGGCGGGTACAATGAGCAGTTCTTC	CATRTGGYNEQFF
TRBJ2-7	-	-	TRBV2	TGTGCCAGCGAGGGGGGGTACGAGCAGTACTTC	CASEGGYEQYF
TRBJ1-1	-	-	TRBV6-1	TGTGCCAGCAGTGAAGGGATATTTCTATCGAACACTGAAGCTTTCTTT	CASSEGIFLSNTEAFF
TRBJ1-3	-	-	TRBV6-5	TGTGCCAGCAGTTACTCGAGTGGAAACACCATATATTTT	CASSYSSGNTIYF
TRBJ1-1	-	-	TRBV28	TGTGCCAGCAGTTTAACCCTAAGAAGGGCTATGAACACTGAAGCTTTCTTT	CASSLTLRRAMNTEAFF
TRBJ1-1	TRBD1	-	TRBV7-9	TGTGCCAGCAGCACCCGGACAGGGTATGGTATGGACACTGAAGCTTTCTTT	CASSTRTGYGMDTEAFF
TRBJ2-2	-	once	TRBV6-5	TGTGCCAGCAGTTACGGGGGAATCACCGGGGAGCTGTTTTTT	CASSYGGITGELFF
TRBJ1-2	-	-	TRBV6-5	TGTGCCAGCACCTCAGGGAGGAACTATGGCTACACCTTC	CASTSGRNYGYTF
TRBJ1-1	TRBD1	-	TRBV30	TGTGCCTGGAGTCCGACAGGGCCGCGAGCTTTCTTT	CAWSPTGPRAFF
TRBJ1-1	TRBD1	-	TRBV7-3	TGTGCCAGCAGGGCAGGGGGCTCAAACACTGAAGCTTTCTTT	CASRAGGSNTEAFF
TRBJ2-5	-	-	TRBV25-1	TGTGCCAGCAGTGATCCGGGACGGTTCCAAGAGACCCAGTACTTC	CASSDPGRFQETQYF
TRBJ2-3	-	-	TRBV7-6	TGTGCCAGCAGCTTAGCCTACAGCGAACCTAGCACAGATACGCAGTATTTT	CASSLAYSEPSTDTQYF
TRBJ1-3	-	-	TRBV11-2	TGTGCCAGCAGCTTAGATTGGGGGCCTGGAAACACCATATATTTT	CASSLDWGPGNTIYF
TRBJ1-1	-	-	TRBV25-1	TGTGCCAGCAGTTACTACACTGAAGCTTTCTTT	CASSYYTEAFF
TRBJ2-3	TRBD2	-	TRBV3-1/TRBV3-2	TGTGCCAGCAGGCCAACTAGCGCTGATACGCAGTATTTT	CASRPTSADTQYF
TRBJ2-7	-	-	TRBV5-1	TGCGCCAGCAGCTTGGGTTTCGCAGCCTACGAGCAGTACTTC	CASSLGFAAYEQYF
TRBJ2-3	-	few	TRBV12-5	TGTGCTAGTGGTTTGGTAATTGATGGACAGACTCTCACAGATACGCAGTATTTT	CASGLVIDGQTLTDTQYF
TRBJ1-1	-	once	TRBV10-1	TGCGCCAGCAGTGATCCGAACACTGAAGCTTTCTTT	CASSDPNTEAFF
TRBJ2-1	TRBD1	-	TRBV7-8	TGTGCCAGCAGCTTCTACAGGGGAAGGAACAATGAGCAGTTCTTC	CASSFYRGRNNEQFF
TRBJ2-3	-	-	TRBV7-8	TGTGCCAGCAGCTCCCCGGGACGCACAGATACGCAGTATTTT	CASSSPGRTDTQYF
TRBJ2-3	-	-	TRBV18	TGTGCCACCCAGGTCGTGGGGACCGGTACAGATACGCAGTATTTT	CATQVVGTGTDTQYF
TRBJ2-2	-	-	TRBV9	TGTGCCAGCAGCGTAACAGGGATCACCGGGGAGCTGTTTTTT	CASSVTGITGELFF